This T cell receptor (beta chain) was sequenced in a study of T cell changes during pregnancy in multiple sclerosis. The germline V gene encodes CDR1 SGHTA and CDR2 FQGTGA. Between the trimmed V and J ends, which lost 5 bases and 6 bases, there was a span of 14 bases. The CDR3 has 13 residues. Clones were sequenced by immunoSEQ multiplex PCR, and TCRdb holds only the in-frame ones, with some missing. This table has 48,000 or so clones, 88% appearing once. The source was CD4+ T cells from peripheral blood mononuclear cells, collected in the second trimester of pregnancy. This chain joins TRBV7-3 and TRBJ2-7; no definite D call. The TCR originated in a female donor with multiple sclerosis, enrolled in a pregnancy study. For the CDR3, the DNA is TGTGCCAGCAGCCCCCCGGAGAGCTTCGAGCAGTACTTC. Translating it yields CASSPPESFEQYF.